These 20 T cell receptor beta chains came from one sample sequenced in a study of human T cells and chemical hapten exposure. TCRdb re-called the 5' RACE reads with MiXCR, one entry per CDR3 protein. The table records under 150,000 distinct CDR3 sequences, around a fifth of them present only once. Unfractionated whole blood yielded total RNA. These receptors originate from a human donor in good health.

This clonotype was detected a few times. V and J are TRBV2 and TRBJ2-3; 8 bases agree with TRBD2. The CDR3 loop spans 14 amino acids. In germline, CDR1 is SNHLY, CDR2 FYNNEI. V dropped 5 bases and J dropped 3; count of bases not matched to a gene: 4. CDR3 protein: CASSSGTRTDTQYF. The CDR3 coding sequence is TGTGCCAGCAGTAGCGGGACTAGGACAGATACGCAGTATTTT.

The V gene is TRBV20-1, the J gene TRBJ2-7, with 7 positions matching TRBD2. V lost 1 base, J lost 2 bases, and 8 bases stayed unmatched. This CDR3 contains 15 residues. Germline V CDR1 and CDR2: DFQATT, SNEGSKA (reference sequence). The CDR3: CSARVGLADPYEQYF. CDR3 DNA: TGCAGTGCTAGAGTCGGGCTAGCGGATCCCTACGAGCAGTACTTC.

This chain joins TRBV4-1 and TRBJ2-5; 9 bases agree with TRBD2. In germline, CDR1 is MGHRA, CDR2 YSYEKL. Trimming cost V 4 bases and J 4 bases; bases outside gene matches: 10. The CDR3 contains 16 residues. The CDR3 loop reads CASSPMLAGFPETQYF. The CDR3 nucleotides are TGCGCCAGCAGCCCGATGCTAGCGGGATTTCCAGAGACCCAGTACTTC.

The chain joins TRBV27 to TRBJ2-7; D may correspond to TRBD1 or TRBD2 (6 bases each). Germline V gene lookup returns CDR1 MNHEY and CDR2 SMNVEV (reference sequence). The V and J ends lost 4 bases and 2 bases respectively, with 9 bases between them. The length of the CDR3 is 13 residues. The CDR3 DNA reads as TGTGCCAGCAGTTATGGGGGGCCCTACGAGCAGTACTTC. Residues: CASSYGGPYEQYF.

The rearrangement joins TRBV6-5 to TRBJ1-5; D is perhaps TRBD1 (6 bases). The germline V gene has CDR1 MNHEY and CDR2 SVGAGI. The V end lost 6 bases, the J end lost 4 bases, and 13 bases lay between the germline ends. The CDR3 consists of 14 residues. The CDR3 coding sequence is TGTGCCAGCAGCAGGGGAGACTCTAATCAGCCCCAGCATTTT. Encoded protein: CASSRGDSNQPQHF.

This clonotype has just a few counts. The CDR3 coding sequence is TGTGCCAGCAGCGCCGGACAGATTGAAGCTTTCTTT. Its protein is CASSAGQIEAFF. V and J are TRBV11-1 and TRBJ1-1; tentative D call: TRBD1 (6 bases). The length of the CDR3 is 12 residues. V lost 5 bases, J lost 7 bases, and 11 bases lay in between. The germline V gene has CDR1 SGHAT and CDR2 FQDESV (reference sequence). The full variable domain, with the rest looked up from reference TRBV11-1 and TRBJ1-1, is EAEVAQSPRYKITEKSQAVAFWCDPISGHATLYWYRQILGQGPELLVQFQDESVVDDSQLPKDRFSAERLKGVDSTLKIQPAELGDSAMYLCASSAGQIEAFFGQGTRLTVV.

This clonotype was seen only a few times. The rearrangement links TRBV12-3 or TRBV12-4 to TRBJ1-3; D is possibly TRBD1 (5 bases). Trimming took 4 bases from V and 0 from J, leaving 10 bases between them. This CDR3 comprises 15 residues. CDR3 amino acids: CASSSQGLSGNTIYF. As DNA, the CDR3 is TGTGCCAGCAGTTCTCAGGGTCTCTCTGGAAACACCATATATTTT.

In this sample, this clonotype turned up a few times. J is TRBJ2-1 and V is TRBV21-1; the table assigns TRBD2, which was not confirmed against the DNA. TRBV21-1 is labeled a pseudogene. The CDR3 loop spans 14 amino acids. The CDR3 here is CASSEGRVGGEQFF. CDR3 bases: TGTGCCAGCAGCGAGGGTAGGGTTGGAGGTGAGCAGTTCTTC.

CDR3 protein: CASRATGTSGRNEQFF. The CDR3 DNA follows: TGTGCCAGCAGGGCTACCGGGACTAGCGGGAGGAATGAGCAGTTCTTC. This chain uses TRBV12-3 or TRBV12-4 with TRBJ2-1; 15 nucleotides align to TRBD2. V was pared by 6 bases and J by 7 bases, with 7 bases of the junction left unmatched. The length of the CDR3 is 16 residues.

The rearrangement uses TRBV5-5 and TRBJ2-1; 14 nucleotides line up with TRBD2. The germline gives CDR1 SGHKS, CDR2 YYEKEE (reference sequence). V dropped 0 bases and J dropped 5; count of bases not matched to a gene: 7. This CDR3 has 18 residues. The CDR3 coding sequence is TGTGCCAGCAGCTTGGGACTAGCGGGAGGGCCTGTAAACAATGAGCAGTTCTTC. This sequence encodes CASSLGLAGGPVNNEQFF.

There are a few counts of this clonotype. V and J are TRBV11-2 and TRBJ2-3, with 12 bases aligning to TRBD2. The CDR3 totals 15 residues. The germline V gene has CDR1 SGHAT and CDR2 FQNNGV. Trimming at V came to 6 bases and at J to 5 bases, leaving 6 bases not matched to a gene. The CDR3 protein is CASRPTSGRRDTQYF. The CDR3 DNA reads as TGTGCCAGCAGGCCGACTAGCGGGAGACGAGATACGCAGTATTTT.

This clonotype was counted a few times. The V and J genes are TRBV19 and TRBJ1-5; D is uncertain. The V gene's germline CDR1 is LNHDA and CDR2 SQIVND (reference sequence). V dropped 4 bases and J dropped 3 bases, with 10 bases sitting between them. The CDR3 totals 14 residues. In DNA, the CDR3 is TGTGCCAGTAGTACCGGGATCTCCAATCAGCCCCAGCATTTT. Residues: CASSTGISNQPQHF.

V is TRBV7-3 and J is TRBJ1-1; D possibly corresponds to TRBD1 (5 bases). CDR1 and CDR2 from the germline V gene are SGHTA and FQGTGA. The CDR3 loop spans 14 amino acids. The ends were cut back, 2 bases at V and 4 bases at J, with 11 bases in the middle. CDR3 in amino acids: CASSLGAGGTEAFF. The CDR3, as DNA: TGTGCCAGCAGCTTAGGGGCGGGGGGCACTGAAGCTTTCTTT.

This chain joins TRBV28 and TRBJ2-7; the match to TRBD2 covers 12 bases. This CDR3 comprises 14 residues. The germline CDR1 and CDR2 sequences are MDHEN and SYDVKM. V dropped 6 bases and J dropped 3; count of bases not matched to a gene: 3. CDR3 loop: CASSTSGRYYEQYF. The CDR3 DNA follows: TGTGCCAGCAGCACTAGCGGGAGGTACTACGAGCAGTACTTC.

The chain couples TRBV29-1 to TRBJ1-1; TRBD1 is a possible D gene (5 bases). The V gene lost 3 bases and the J gene lost 3 bases, with 23 bases spanning the gap. This CDR3 is 17 amino acids long. The germline V gene has CDR1 SQVTM and CDR2 ANQGSEA. The chain's CDR3 is CSVDPDSFASVDTEAFF. The CDR3 DNA follows: TGCAGCGTTGACCCCGACAGTTTCGCTAGTGTGGACACTGAAGCTTTCTTT.

This clonotype has more than one count but fewer than ten. V is TRBV7-6 and J is TRBJ2-5, with TRBD2 matching over 14 bases. Looked up from germline, CDR1 is SGHVS and CDR2 is FNYEAQ. The junction had 2 bases not matched to a gene; V was cut back by 5 bases and J by 3 bases. This CDR3 is built from 15 residues. The chain's CDR3 is CASSTTSGREETQYF. CDR3 coding DNA: TGTGCCAGCAGCACGACTAGCGGGAGGGAAGAGACCCAGTACTTC.

The V and J genes are TRBV29-1 and TRBJ1-2; D perhaps matches TRBD1 (6 bases). The V end was cut by 4 bases, the J end by 2 bases, with 14 bases between. CDR3 length: 14 residues. Germline CDR1 SQVTM, CDR2 ANQGSEA. CDR3 residues: CSVAIATGNYGYTF. DNA for the CDR3: TGCAGCGTTGCCATCGCGACAGGAAACTATGGCTACACCTTC.

The genes are TRBV9 and TRBJ1-1; D is perhaps TRBD1 (5 bases). V gave up 0 bases and J gave up 3 bases, with 18 bases separating them. This CDR3 comprises 17 residues. Germline V gene sequence: CDR1 SGDLS, CDR2 YYNGEE. CDR3 nucleotide sequence: TGTGCCAGCAGCGTAGACCCAACCTCAGGGATTGACACTGAAGCTTTCTTT. Amino acids: CASSVDPTSGIDTEAFF.

The chain is built from TRBV7-3 and TRBJ2-3; no firm D call. The V gene lost 3 bases and the J gene lost 5 bases, with 9 bases spanning the gap. Germline CDR1 is SGHTA and CDR2 is FQGTGA. The CDR3 has 13 residues. This CDR3 is CASSFSSRDTQYF. The CDR3 coding sequence is TGTGCCAGCAGCTTCTCATCGAGAGATACGCAGTATTTT.

This clonotype was counted a few times. V and J are TRBV5-5 and TRBJ2-1, with 7 bases aligning to TRBD1. Trimming cost V 1 base and J 8 bases; bases outside gene matches: 9. Germline-derived CDR1 and CDR2 are SGHKS and YYEKEE (reference sequence). CDR3 size: 15 residues. The CDR3 DNA sequence: TGTGCCAGCAGCTTGAGAGGGGGCCGCGGCGATGAGCAGTTCTTC. Translating it yields CASSLRGGRGDEQFF.